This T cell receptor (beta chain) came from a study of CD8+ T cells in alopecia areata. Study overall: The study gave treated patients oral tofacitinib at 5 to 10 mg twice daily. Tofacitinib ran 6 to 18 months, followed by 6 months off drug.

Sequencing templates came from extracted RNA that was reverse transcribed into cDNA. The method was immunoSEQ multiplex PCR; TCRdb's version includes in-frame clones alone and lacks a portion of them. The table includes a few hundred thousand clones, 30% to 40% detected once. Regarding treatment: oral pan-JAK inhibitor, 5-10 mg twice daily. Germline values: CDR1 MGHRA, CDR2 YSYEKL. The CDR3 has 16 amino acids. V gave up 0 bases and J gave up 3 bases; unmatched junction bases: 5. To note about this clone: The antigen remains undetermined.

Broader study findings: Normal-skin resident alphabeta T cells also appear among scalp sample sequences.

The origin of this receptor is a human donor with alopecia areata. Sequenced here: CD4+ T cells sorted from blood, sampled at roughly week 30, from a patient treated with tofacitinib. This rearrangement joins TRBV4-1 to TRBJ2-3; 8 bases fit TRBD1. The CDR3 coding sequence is TGCGCCAGCAGCCAAGAAGGACAGGGCACGACAGATACGCAGTATTTT. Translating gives CASSQEGQGTTDTQYF.